One TCR beta chain is described in this entry. This CDR3 comprises 14 residues. Trimming at V came to 8 bases and at J to 6 bases, leaving 7 bases not matched to a gene. Germline lookup yields CDR1 SGHTA and CDR2 FQGNSA. Sequenced by immunoSEQ multiplex PCR; TCRdb stores in-frame clones only, minus some. The table shows some 170,000 clones, with 85% to 90% occurring only once. The data were obtained in a study of T cell responses to AZD1222 COVID-19 vaccine. V is TRBV7-2 and J is TRBJ1-4; 9 nucleotides line up with TRBD1. This receptor was identified in an adult who received the MenACWY meningococcal vaccine as a control. The input for sequencing was peripheral blood, taken 28 days after the second dose of the MenACWY control vaccine. The CDR3: CASGRGQGYEKLFF. The CDR3 DNA reads as TGTGCCAGCGGGCGGGGACAGGGCTATGAAAAACTGTTTTTT.